A selection of T cell receptor beta chains follows, all from one sample in a study of cytomegalovirus exposure and HLA in healthy donors. Here immunoSEQ multiplex PCR was the method, and the copy in TCRdb shows in-frame clones only, minus some. The data hold some 120,000 clones, with roughly 79% observed a single time. The source material was PBMCs. These TCRs come from a man aged 30-40 years in good health and CMV-seronegative. The conserved cysteine and the conserved F or W are not part of the CDR3 here. The size entry is marked missing in some rows and otherwise reads once, few, many or a size class.

v_call	clone_size	j_call	cdr3_aa
TRBV4-1	NA	TRBJ2-3	ASKTSGSTDTQY
TRBV6-5	once	TRBJ1-1	ASSYGQLNTEAF
TRBV6-1	NA	TRBJ1-3	ASRPTGLVGNTIY
TRBV11-2	NA	TRBJ2-2	ASSPAQGTGELF
TRBV6-1	NA	TRBJ1-5	ASSSRQVQH
TRBV7-8	NA	TRBJ1-3	ASSQSRELLRGLSGNTIY
TRBV6-4	medium-sized	TRBJ2-2	ASSSGSTGELF
TRBV6-5	NA	TRBJ2-1	ASSPRGGIHEQF
TRBV19	few	TRBJ2-2	ASSETVNTGELF
TRBV27	NA	TRBJ2-1	ASSPLANEQF
TRBV29-1	NA	TRBJ1-3	SVEDLPQGNTIY
TRBV29-1	NA	TRBJ2-7	SVIQGSGYEQY
TRBV2	NA	TRBJ1-2	ASSEGSNYGYT